Here is one T cell receptor beta chain with its context. Its target is unknown. 13 Jbeta primers and 60 Vbeta primers were used for the PCR. In the source study's methods: Roughly 83 million unique TCR beta chains, about 10 million of them shared, were counted by a later analysis. The assay was immunoSEQ multiplex PCR, and TCRdb's table has in-frame clones only and misses some. The V and J calls and clone size come from that table; D and trimming were worked out from the DNA. The sample holds some 98,000 clones, around 80% seen once. This sample was taken from a study of cytomegalovirus exposure and HLA in healthy donors. Study conclusions and caveats: A missense DCLRE1C variant was associated with V- and J-gene trimming of TCR beta chains in a later analysis, and an independent cohort replicated the association. Available immune exposure information was restricted to CMV serostatus only. TCR association rates varied by HLA locus in a later analysis, with DRB1 highest and HLA-C lowest.

Germline V CDR1 and CDR2: SGHNT, YYREEE (reference sequence). CDR3 length: 16 amino acids. Trimming took 1 base from V and 3 from J, leaving 17 bases between them. The sequencing sample was made of PBMCs. The origin of this receptor is a man aged 40-55 years in good health and CMV-seronegative. The chain is built from TRBV5-4 and TRBJ2-7, with a weak D call TRBD1 (6 bases). DNA of the CDR3: TGTGCCAGCAGCTTGTCAAACAGGGTACTCCACTACGAGCAGTACTTC. This codes for CASSLSNRVLHYEQYF.